This T cell receptor (beta chain) stems from a study of CD8+ T cells in alopecia areata. The overall study: Each of the treated patients was given oral tofacitinib, 5 to 10 mg twice daily, for moderate-to-severe alopecia areata. Whole-study findings and limits: Lesional scalp, notably in alopecia totalis/universalis, had clonality above that of normal scalp.

On this clone: Its antigen is currently unknown.

Sequencing used cDNA as its template, made by extracting RNA and reverse transcribing it. The repertoire was sequenced with immunoSEQ multiplex PCR; TCRdb's copy has only in-frame clones and lacks some. This sample has about 98,000 clones, with roughly 47% found just once. Trimming took off 6 bases at V and 3 bases at J, with 18 bases between the two ends. Germline CDR1 is MDHEN and CDR2 is SYDVKM. The CDR3 totals 16 residues. Separation by sorting yielded CD4+ and CD8+ T cells from PBMCs. The chain joins TRBV28 to TRBJ1-5, with a possible D match to TRBD1 (6 bases). Input material: CD4+ T cells sorted from blood. The receptor was derived from a human donor with alopecia areata. The CDR3 spells CASRWGGTRNNQPQHF. The CDR3 DNA reads TGTGCCAGCAGATGGGGAGGGACAAGGAACAATCAGCCCCAGCATTTT.